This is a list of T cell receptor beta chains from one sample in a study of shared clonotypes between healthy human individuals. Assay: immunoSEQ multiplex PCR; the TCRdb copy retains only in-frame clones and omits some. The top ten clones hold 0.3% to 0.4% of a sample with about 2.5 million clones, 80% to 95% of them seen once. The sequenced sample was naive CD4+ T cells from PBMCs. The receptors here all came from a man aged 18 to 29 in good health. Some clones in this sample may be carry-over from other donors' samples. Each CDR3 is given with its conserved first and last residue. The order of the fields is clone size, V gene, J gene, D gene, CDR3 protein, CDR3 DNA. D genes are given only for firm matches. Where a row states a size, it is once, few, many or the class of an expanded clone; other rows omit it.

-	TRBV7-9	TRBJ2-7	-	CASSFLGQYEQYF	TGTGCCAGCAGCTTCCTAGGTCAATACGAGCAGTACTTC
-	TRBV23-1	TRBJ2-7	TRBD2	CASSHRPFRGRDSYEQYF	TGCGCCAGCAGTCACCGTCCTTTCCGGGGGAGGGATAGTTACGAGCAGTACTTC
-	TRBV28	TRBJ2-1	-	CASSIPMDEQFF	TGTGCCAGCAGTATACCTATGGATGAGCAGTTCTTC
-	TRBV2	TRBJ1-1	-	CASSDRVVTEAFF	TGTGCCAGCAGTGACAGGGTCGTTACTGAAGCTTTCTTT
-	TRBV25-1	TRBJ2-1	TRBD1	CASRDSSYNEQFF	TGTGCCAGCCGGGACAGCTCCTACAATGAGCAGTTCTTC
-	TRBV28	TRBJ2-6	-	CASSRWGSSSGANVLTF	TGTGCCAGCAGTCGTTGGGGCAGTAGCTCTGGGGCCAACGTCCTGACTTTC
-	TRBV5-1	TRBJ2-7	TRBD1	CASSLETPGQGFYEQYF	TGCGCCAGCAGCTTGGAGACTCCGGGACAGGGGTTCTACGAGCAGTACTTC
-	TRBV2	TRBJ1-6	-	CASQLQGPLDF	TGTGCCAGCCAACTGCAGGGGCCTCTCGACTTT
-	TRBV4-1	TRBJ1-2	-	CASSQDAGRDYGYTF	TGCGCCAGCAGCCAAGATGCCGGGCGGGACTATGGCTACACCTTC
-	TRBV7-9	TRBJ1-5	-	CASSLGTLNQPQHF	TGTGCCAGCAGCTTGGGGACCCTCAATCAGCCCCAGCATTTT
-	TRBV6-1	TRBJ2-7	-	CASSVDLTAAGYF	TGTGCCAGCAGTGTAGACTTAACGGCCGCAGGGTACTTC
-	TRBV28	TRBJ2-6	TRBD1	CASTPRQGGRGANVLTF	TGTGCCAGCACTCCCAGACAGGGTGGTCGTGGGGCCAACGTCCTGACTTTC
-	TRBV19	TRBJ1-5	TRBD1	CASSIYVGDRGISNQPQHF	TGTGCCAGTAGTATTTATGTGGGGGACAGGGGGATAAGCAATCAGCCCCAGCATTTT
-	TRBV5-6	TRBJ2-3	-	CASSLLLGTQYF	TGTGCCAGCAGCTTGTTGCTGGGTACGCAGTATTTT
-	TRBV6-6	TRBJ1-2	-	CASSLTANYGYTF	TGTGCCAGCAGTCTGACGGCTAACTATGGCTACACCTTC
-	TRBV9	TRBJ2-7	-	CASSVGGPAREQYF	TGTGCCAGCAGCGTGGGGGGTCCCGCTCGAGAGCAGTACTTC
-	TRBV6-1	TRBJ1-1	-	CASRAPSSTVTFF	TGTGCCAGCAGGGCTCCGTCGAGCACTGTCACTTTCTTT
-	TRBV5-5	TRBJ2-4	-	CASSWPGKNIQYF	TGTGCCAGCAGCTGGCCAGGGAAAAACATTCAGTACTTC
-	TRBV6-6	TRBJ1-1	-	CATQGGGATEAFF	TGTGCCACCCAGGGAGGAGGTGCCACTGAAGCTTTCTTT
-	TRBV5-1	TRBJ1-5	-	CASSESYAGGNQPQHF	TGCGCCAGCAGCGAATCTTACGCCGGCGGCAATCAGCCCCAGCATTTT
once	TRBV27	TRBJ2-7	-	CASSLGQTRYEQYF	TGTGCCAGCAGTTTAGGCCAGACCCGCTACGAGCAGTACTTC
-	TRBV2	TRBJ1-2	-	CASSEGGAYGYTF	TGTGCCAGCAGTGAAGGGGGTGCCTATGGCTACACCTTC
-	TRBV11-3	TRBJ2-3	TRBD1	CASSFTGTGTTDTQYF	TGTGCCAGCAGCTTTACCGGGACAGGCACCACAGATACGCAGTATTTT
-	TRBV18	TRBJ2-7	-	CASSPGTFYEQYF	TGTGCCAGCTCACCAGGGACGTTTTACGAGCAGTACTTC
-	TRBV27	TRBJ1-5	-	CASSLFGNLGNQPQHF	TGTGCCAGCAGTTTATTTGGGAATCTTGGCAATCAGCCCCAGCATTTT
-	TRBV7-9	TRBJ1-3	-	CASSSLLNRASGNTIYF	TGTGCCAGCAGCTCGCTTTTGAACCGGGCATCTGGAAACACCATATATTTT
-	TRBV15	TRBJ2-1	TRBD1	CATSSRPLLRDSRLDEQFF	TGTGCCACCAGCAGCAGACCGCTCTTACGGGACAGCCGTTTGGATGAGCAGTTCTTC
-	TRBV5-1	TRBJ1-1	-	CASSLALGQPNTEAFF	TGCGCCAGCAGCTTGGCGCTTGGACAGCCGAACACTGAAGCTTTCTTT